The rows below give T cell receptor beta chains drawn from one sample of a study of control samples from healthy donors and cancer patients. TCRdb keeps only in-frame clones here, not all; method: immunoSEQ multiplex PCR. Among under 80,000 clones listed, 94% were seen once. Input material: blood. All receptors derive from a woman aged 40-49 years in good health. The CDR3 runs from the conserved cysteine through the conserved F or W. D genes are given only for firm matches. Clone size is shown for a subset of rows, as once, few, many or a class of expanded clone.

d_gene	len	j_gene	abundance	v_gene	CDR3aa	CDR3nt
TRBD1	14	TRBJ1-2	NA	TRBV6-2/TRBV6-3	CASSLGTARYGYTF	TGTGCCAGCAGTCTTGGGACAGCACGTTATGGCTACACCTTC
NA	16	TRBJ1-1	NA	TRBV18	CASSPLRTGRDTEAFF	TGTGCCAGCTCACCGCTTCGGACTGGACGGGACACTGAAGCTTTCTTT
NA	14	TRBJ2-2	once	TRBV5-1	CASSVQGIVGELFF	TGCGCCAGCAGCGTCCAGGGTATTGTCGGGGAGCTGTTTTTT
NA	15	TRBJ2-7	NA	TRBV6-6	CASSLPQGPKGEQYF	TGTGCCAGCAGTTTACCACAGGGCCCTAAGGGTGAGCAGTACTTC
TRBD2	15	TRBJ2-1	NA	TRBV7-2	CASSPPSGGRNEQFF	TGTGCCAGCAGCCCCCCTAGCGGGGGGAGGAATGAGCAGTTCTTC
NA	14	TRBJ1-6	NA	TRBV7-8	CASSLGGTYSPLHF	TGTGCCAGCAGCTTAGGAGGAACGTACTCACCCCTCCACTTT
NA	17	TRBJ2-7	NA	TRBV6-1	CASSEIGLPMSSYEQYF	TGTGCCAGCAGTGAAATCGGGCTTCCCATGAGCTCCTACGAGCAGTACTTC
NA	15	TRBJ1-2	NA	TRBV5-1	CASSATIGLGYGYTF	TGCGCCAGCAGCGCAACGATAGGGCTCGGCTATGGCTACACCTTC
TRBD1	14	TRBJ1-1	NA	TRBV6-1	CASTQQGAGTEAFF	TGTGCCAGCACCCAACAGGGGGCGGGCACTGAAGCTTTCTTT
NA	15	TRBJ1-1	NA	TRBV6-2/TRBV6-3	CASSYLSRANTEAFF	TGTGCCAGCAGTTACTTAAGTCGAGCCAACACTGAAGCTTTCTTT
NA	16	TRBJ1-3	NA	TRBV18	CASSPYAGGEGNTIYF	TGTGCCAGCTCACCTTATGCGGGGGGCGAAGGAAACACCATATATTTT